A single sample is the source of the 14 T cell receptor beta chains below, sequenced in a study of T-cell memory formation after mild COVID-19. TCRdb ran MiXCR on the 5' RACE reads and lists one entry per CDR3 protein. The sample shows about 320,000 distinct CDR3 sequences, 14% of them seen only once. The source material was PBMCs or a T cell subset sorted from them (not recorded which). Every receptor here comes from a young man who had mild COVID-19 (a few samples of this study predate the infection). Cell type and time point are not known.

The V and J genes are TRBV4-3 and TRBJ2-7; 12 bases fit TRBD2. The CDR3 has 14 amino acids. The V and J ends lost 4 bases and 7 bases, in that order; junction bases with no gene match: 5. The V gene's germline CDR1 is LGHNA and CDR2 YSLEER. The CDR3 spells CASSPGGLAGEQYF. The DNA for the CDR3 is TGCGCCAGCAGCCCCGGAGGACTAGCGGGGGAGCAGTACTTC.

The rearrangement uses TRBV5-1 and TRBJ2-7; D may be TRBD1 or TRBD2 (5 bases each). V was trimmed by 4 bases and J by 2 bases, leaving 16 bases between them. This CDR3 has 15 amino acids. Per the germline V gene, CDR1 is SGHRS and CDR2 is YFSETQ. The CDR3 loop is CASSPRGTAPYEQYF. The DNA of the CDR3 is TGCGCCAGCAGCCCGAGAGGGACGGCCCCCTACGAGCAGTACTTC.

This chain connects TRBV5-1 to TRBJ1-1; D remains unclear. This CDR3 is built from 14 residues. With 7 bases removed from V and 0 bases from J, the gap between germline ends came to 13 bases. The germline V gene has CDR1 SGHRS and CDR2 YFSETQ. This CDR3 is CASGNPHMNTEAFF. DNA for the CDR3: TGCGCCAGCGGGAACCCCCACATGAACACTGAAGCTTTCTTT.

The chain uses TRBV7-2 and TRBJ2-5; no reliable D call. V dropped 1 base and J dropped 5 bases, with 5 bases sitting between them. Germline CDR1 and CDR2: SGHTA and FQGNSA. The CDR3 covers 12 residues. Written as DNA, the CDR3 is TGTGCCAGCAGCTTAGTGATCGAGACCCAGTACTTC. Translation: CASSLVIETQYF. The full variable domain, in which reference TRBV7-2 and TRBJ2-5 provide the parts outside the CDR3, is GAGVSQSPSNKVTEKGKDVELRCDPISGHTALYWYRQSLGQGLEFLIYFQGNSAPDKSGLPSDRFSAERTGGSVSTLTIQRTQQEDSAVYLCASSLVIETQYFGPGTRLLVL.

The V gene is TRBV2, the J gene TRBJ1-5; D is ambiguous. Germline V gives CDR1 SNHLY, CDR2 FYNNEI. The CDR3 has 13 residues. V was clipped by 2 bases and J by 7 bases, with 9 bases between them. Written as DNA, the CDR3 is TGTGCCAGCAGTGAATCTACGGTGCAGCCCCAGCATTTT. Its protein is CASSESTVQPQHF.

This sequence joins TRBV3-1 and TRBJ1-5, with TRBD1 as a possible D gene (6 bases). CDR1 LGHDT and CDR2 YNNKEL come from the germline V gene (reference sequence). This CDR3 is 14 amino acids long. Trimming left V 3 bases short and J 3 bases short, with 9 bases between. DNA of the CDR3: TGTGCCAGCAGCCAGGGGGGCTACAATCAGCCCCAGCATTTT. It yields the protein CASSQGGYNQPQHF. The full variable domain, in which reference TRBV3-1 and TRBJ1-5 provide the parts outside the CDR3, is DTAVSQTPKYLVTQMGNDKSIKCEQNLGHDTMYWYKQDSKKFLKIMFSYNNKELIINETVPNRFSPKSPDKAHLNLHINSLELGDSAVYFCASSQGGYNQPQHFGDGTRLSIL.

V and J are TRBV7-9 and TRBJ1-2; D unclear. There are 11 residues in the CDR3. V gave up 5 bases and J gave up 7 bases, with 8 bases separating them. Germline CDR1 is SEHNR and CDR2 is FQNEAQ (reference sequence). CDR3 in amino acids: CASSPDFGYTF. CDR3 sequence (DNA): TGTGCCAGCAGCCCTGACTTTGGCTACACCTTC.

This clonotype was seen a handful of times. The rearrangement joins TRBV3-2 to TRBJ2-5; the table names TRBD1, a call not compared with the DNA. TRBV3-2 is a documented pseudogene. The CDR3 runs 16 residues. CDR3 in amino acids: CASSQDPAGQEETQYF. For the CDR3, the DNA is TGTGCCAGCAGCCAAGATCCTGCGGGACAGGAAGAGACCCAGTACTTC.

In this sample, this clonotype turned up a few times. The CDR3 DNA reads as TGTGCCAGCAGCTTAGTACGGAGCTCCTATAATTCACCCCTCCACTTT. Its protein is CASSLVRSSYNSPLHF. The genes are TRBV7-9 and TRBJ1-6; D gene ambiguous. The CDR3 is 16 amino acids. V gave up 1 base and J gave up 0 bases, with 7 bases separating them. Germline V gives CDR1 SEHNR, CDR2 FQNEAQ (reference sequence).

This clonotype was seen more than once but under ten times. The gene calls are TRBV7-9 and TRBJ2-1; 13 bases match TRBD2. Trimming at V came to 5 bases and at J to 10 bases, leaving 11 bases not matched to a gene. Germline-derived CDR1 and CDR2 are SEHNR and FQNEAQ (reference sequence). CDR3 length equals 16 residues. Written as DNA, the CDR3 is TGTGCCAGCAGCCCCGGGACTAGCGGGGTCCTTGGGGAGCAGTTCTTC. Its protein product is CASSPGTSGVLGEQFF. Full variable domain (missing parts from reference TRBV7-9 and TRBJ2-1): DTGVSQNPRHKITKRGQNVTFRCDPISEHNRLYWYRQTLGQGPEFLTYFQNEAQLEKSRLLSDRFSAERPKGSFSTLEIQRTEQGDSAMYLCASSPGTSGVLGEQFFGPGTRLTVL.

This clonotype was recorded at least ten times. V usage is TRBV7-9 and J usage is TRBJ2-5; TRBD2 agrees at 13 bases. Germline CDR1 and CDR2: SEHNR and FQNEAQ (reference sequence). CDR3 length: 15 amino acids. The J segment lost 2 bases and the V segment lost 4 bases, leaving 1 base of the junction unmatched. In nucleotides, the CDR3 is TGTGCCAGCAGCTGGACTAGCGGGGGTCAAGAGACCCAGTACTTC. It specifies CASSWTSGGQETQYF. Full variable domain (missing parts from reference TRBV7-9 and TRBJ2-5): DTGVSQNPRHKITKRGQNVTFRCDPISEHNRLYWYRQTLGQGPEFLTYFQNEAQLEKSRLLSDRFSAERPKGSFSTLEIQRTEQGDSAMYLCASSWTSGGQETQYFGPGTRLLVL.

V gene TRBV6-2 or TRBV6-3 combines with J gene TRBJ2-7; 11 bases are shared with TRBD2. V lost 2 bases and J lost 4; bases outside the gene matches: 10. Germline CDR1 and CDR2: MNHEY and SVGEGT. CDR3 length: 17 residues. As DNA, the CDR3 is TGTGCCAGCAGTTACAGGCCTAGCGGGGGGCGCCGGTACGAGCAGTACGTC. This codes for CASSYRPSGGRRYEQYV.

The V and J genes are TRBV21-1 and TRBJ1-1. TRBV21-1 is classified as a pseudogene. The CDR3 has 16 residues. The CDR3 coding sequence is TGTGCCAGCAGCAGGACCGGGACGAGCATGAACACTGAAGCTTTCTTT. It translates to CASSRTGTSMNTEAFF.

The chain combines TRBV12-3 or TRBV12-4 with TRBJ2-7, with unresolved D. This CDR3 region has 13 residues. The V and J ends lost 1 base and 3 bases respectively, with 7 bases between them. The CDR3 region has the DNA TGTGCCAGCAGTTTAGGGCAGCTCTACGAGCAGTACTTC. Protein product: CASSLGQLYEQYF.